This TCR beta chain was sequenced in a study of T cell repertoires in ileal Crohn's disease. Study-level background: Biopsies of the neoterminal ileum at postoperative colonoscopy form M6 samples. Broader study findings: The median delay to postoperative endoscopy was 6.9 months. Active smokers at surgery had more clonal expansions than non-smokers.

Points on this clone: Its antigen remains unidentified.

Clones were read by immunoSEQ multiplex PCR, and TCRdb kept only the in-frame ones, dropping some. In the table there are roughly 3,900 clones, 78% of which are singletons. Time point given: neoterminal ileum biopsy at postoperative endoscopy, about 6 months after surgery. This clonotype originated in an adult with Crohn's disease. Sequencing was done on a sample of ileal tissue.

The CDR3 loop reads CASSIADNLSPLHF. The CDR3 DNA sequence: TGTGCCAGTAGTATTGCGGACAACCTTTCACCCCTCCACTTT. V gene TRBV19 combines with J gene TRBJ1-6; D perhaps matches TRBD1 (5 bases). Germline loops: CDR1 LNHDA, CDR2 SQIVND (reference sequence). This CDR3 comprises 14 residues. V was cut by 3 bases and J by 9 bases, with 12 bases left in between.